The 14 T cell receptor beta chains below were found in one sample sequenced in a study of vaccination and CD4 T cells after COVID-19. Sequencing of the DNA from cultured CD4+ T cells was carried out with the Oncomine TCR Beta short-read assay. TCRdb re-called the PCR reads through MiXCR, storing one row per CDR3 protein. The data contain 8,500 to 10,000 distinct CDR3 sequences, over 40% of them singletons. For these receptors, no antigen is known. Treatment meaning: 10-day PBMC culture with coronavirus spike peptide pools or control peptides (ViraFEST assay). Source material: CD4+ T cells from blood, cultured in vitro. The source is a human donor who had recovered from COVID-19.

The rearrangement joins TRBV7-8 to TRBJ2-7; 8 bases match TRBD2. J lost 2 bases, V lost 1 base, and 4 bases had no gene match. From germline, CDR1 is SGHVS and CDR2 FQNEAQ. The CDR3 totals 15 residues. The CDR3 coding sequence is TGTGCCAGCAGCTTAGGGACTAGCCGAACCTACGAGCAGTACTTC. This sequence encodes CASSLGTSRTYEQYF.

The rearrangement joins TRBV28 to TRBJ1-3; the D is unclear. The CDR3 loop spans 14 amino acids. V gave up 2 bases and J gave up 1 base, with 6 bases separating them. The germline V gene encodes CDR1 MDHEN and CDR2 SYDVKM. In nucleotides, the CDR3 is TGTGCCAGCAGTTTAATGGGGTCTGGAAACACCATATATTTT. It specifies CASSLMGSGNTIYF.

This clonotype has more than one count but fewer than ten. The chain recombines TRBV7-9 with TRBJ1-6, with D possibly being TRBD1 (6 bases). CDR3 size: 14 residues. CDR1 and CDR2 from the germline V gene are SEHNR and FQNEAQ (reference sequence). Trimming cost V 1 base and J 10 bases, with 11 bases left between them. The CDR3 spells CASSLEGGVSPLHF. The CDR3 nucleotides are TGTGCCAGCAGCTTAGAAGGGGGGGTCTCACCCCTCCACTTT.

This chain connects TRBV20-1 to TRBJ1-4; 7 bases agree with TRBD1. The germline gives CDR1 DFQATT, CDR2 SNEGSKA (reference sequence). The CDR3 sequence is 14 residues long. The J segment lost 8 bases and the V segment lost 2 bases, leaving 8 bases of the junction unmatched. The CDR3 loop is CSARSTGAGEKLFF. CDR3 bases: TGCAGTGCTAGATCAACAGGGGCAGGAGAAAAACTGTTTTTT.

V gene TRBV2 combines with J gene TRBJ2-5; 7 bases align to TRBD2. Looked up from germline, CDR1 is SNHLY and CDR2 is FYNNEI. V dropped 3 bases and J dropped 6; count of bases not matched to a gene: 4. The CDR3 consists of 13 residues. The CDR3 DNA sequence: TGTGCCAGCAGTGAGGGGGGGTGGCAGACCCAGTACTTC. Translation: CASSEGGWQTQYF.

CDR3 sequence (DNA): TGTGCCACCACAATGGCGAGGGGGTTTAGCGGGGAGCTGTTTTTT. Protein product: CATTMARGFSGELFF. This chain links TRBV24-1 with TRBJ2-2, with TRBD1 as a possible D gene (6 bases). Germline V gene data show CDR1 as KGHDR and CDR2 as SFDVKD. V was pared by 8 bases and J by 7 bases, with 19 bases between. This CDR3 has 15 residues.

This clonotype has only a few counts. The chain links TRBV19 to TRBJ2-5; the match to TRBD1 covers 7 bases. The CDR3 runs to 14 residues. Germline V CDR1 and CDR2: LNHDA, SQIVND (reference sequence). Unmatched junction bases numbered 7, after V lost 4 bases and J lost 5 bases. CDR3 nucleotides: TGTGCCAGTAGTACGCGGACAGGCGCGGAGACCCAGTACTTC. It codes for CASSTRTGAETQYF.

The chain is built from TRBV28 and TRBJ1-3; 7 positions agree with TRBD1. The V gene's germline CDR1 is MDHEN and CDR2 SYDVKM. The CDR3 spans 15 residues. The trim removed 4 bases at V and 5 bases at J, leaving 8 bases unmatched. The CDR3, as DNA: TGTGCCAGCAGTTCCGGAGGAGGGGGCAGAAACACCATATATTTT. It codes for CASSSGGGGRNTIYF. The full variable domain, completed using reference TRBV28 and TRBJ1-3, is DVKVTQSSRYLVKRTGEKVFLECVQDMDHENMFWYRQDPGLGLRLIYFSYDVKMKEKGDIPEGYSVSREKKERFSLILESASTNQTSMYLCASSSGGGGRNTIYFGEGSWLTVV.

The count of this clonotype is one. The rearrangement uses TRBV6-1 and TRBJ2-5, with 8 nucleotides matching TRBD2. V was clipped by 6 bases and J by 2 bases; unmatched bases: 11. The CDR3 consists of 16 residues. Germline values: CDR1 MNHNS, CDR2 SASEGT. For the CDR3, the DNA is TGTGCCAGCAGCCGACTTCTGGCGGGAGGACAAGAGACCCAGTACTTC. Translated: CASSRLLAGGQETQYF.

This sequence joins TRBV4-3 and TRBJ1-2; TRBD1 aligns across 10 bases. The J segment lost 7 bases and the V segment lost 4 bases, leaving 6 bases of the junction unmatched. CDR1 is LGHNA and CDR2 is YSLEER in the germline V gene. This CDR3 has 14 amino acids. DNA for the CDR3: TGCGCCAGCAGCCTAGGACAGGGGGTTTCTGGCTACACCTTC. It codes for CASSLGQGVSGYTF.

There are a few counts of this clonotype. The genes are TRBV20-1 and TRBJ1-4, with a tentative D call TRBD1 (6 bases). With 4 bases removed from V and 7 bases from J, the gap between germline ends came to 13 bases. The CDR3 extends over 13 amino acids. CDR1 and CDR2 from the germline V gene are DFQATT and SNEGSKA (reference sequence). The CDR3: CSATTGRGEKLFF. The CDR3 nucleotides are TGCAGTGCTACGACAGGACGGGGTGAAAAACTGTTTTTT.

The sample holds a few counts of this clonotype. The J gene is TRBJ2-3, the V gene TRBV20-1; no clear D. Germline CDR1 and CDR2: DFQATT and SNEGSKA (reference sequence). The CDR3 length is 13 residues. With 5 bases removed from V and 0 bases from J, the gap between germline ends came to 9 bases. As DNA, the CDR3 is TGCAGTGCTTATAACTATAGCACAGATACGCAGTATTTT. Protein product: CSAYNYSTDTQYF.

This clonotype showed up just a few times. The chain combines TRBV27 with TRBJ1-3; D gene uncertain. Germline V lookup: CDR1 MNHEY, CDR2 SMNVEV (reference sequence). CDR3 length equals 14 residues. V was clipped by 8 bases and J by 2 bases, with 13 bases between them. The CDR3 DNA reads TGTGCCAGCCGACCCGTCGGGACTGGAAACACCATATATTTT. As protein: CASRPVGTGNTIYF.

There are a few counts of this clonotype. The V and J genes are TRBV6-1 and TRBJ1-2; D gene ambiguous. CDR1 is MNHNS and CDR2 is SASEGT in the germline V gene. There are 13 residues in the CDR3. The germline V and J ends were trimmed by 6 bases and 8 bases, with 16 bases remaining between them. The CDR3 bases are TGTGCCAGCAGCCCAGACACCACGCCGGGCTACACCTTC. Translation: CASSPDTTPGYTF.